The 27 T cell receptor beta chains below were found in one sample sequenced in a study of response to subunit inactivated influenza vaccine. TCRdb reprocessed the RT-PCR reads via MiXCR and lists one record per CDR3 protein. The sample consists of a few hundred thousand distinct CDR3 sequences, about 20% of them appearing once. Sequenced here: PBMCs from blood, sampled approximately 20 months after vaccination. The receptors derive from a man aged 50 to 75 who received an inactivated influenza vaccine.

This clonotype was detected a few times. The chain carries TRBV29-1 and TRBJ2-6; no clear D gene. V lost 2 bases and J lost 4, with 3 bases in between. Looked up from germline, CDR1 is SQVTM and CDR2 is ANQGSEA. The CDR3 runs to 12 residues. The CDR3 sequence is CSVEHGANVLTF. CDR3 sequence (DNA): TGCAGCGTTGAACACGGGGCCAACGTCCTGACTTTC.

Only a few counts were recorded for this clonotype. This chain uses TRBV2 with TRBJ2-5; 8 bases align to TRBD2. This CDR3 spans 17 amino acids. Germline trimming cut 3 bases from V and 5 bases from J; bases unmatched to any gene: 14. Germline CDR1 reads SNHLY; CDR2 reads FYNNEI. CDR3 nucleotides: TGTGCCAGCAGTGAGATACTAGCGGCAGCAAAGGAGGAGACCCAGTACTTC. It translates to CASSEILAAAKEETQYF.

This clonotype was recorded many times. The chain couples TRBV20-1 to TRBJ2-3; 8 bases fit TRBD2. V shed 6 bases and J 4 bases; nucleotides not matched to a gene: 9. Germline V gene sequence: CDR1 DFQATT, CDR2 SNEGSKA (reference sequence). The CDR3 is 14 amino acids. CDR3 DNA sequence: TGCAGTGCCAGACCGGGAGGGCCCGCAGATACGCAGTATTTT. This sequence encodes CSARPGGPADTQYF.

In this sample, this clonotype turned up a few times. The chain is built from TRBV5-6 and TRBJ2-2; D not certain. The germline V gene has CDR1 SGHDT and CDR2 YYEEEE. The CDR3 covers 14 residues. Trimming took off 5 bases at V and 1 base at J, with 9 bases between the two ends. CDR3: CASRRTRNTGELFF. CDR3 nucleotides: TGTGCCAGCAGACGGACGAGGAACACCGGGGAGCTGTTTTTT. The full variable domain, in which reference TRBV5-6 and TRBJ2-2 provide the parts outside the CDR3, is DAGVTQSPTHLIKTRGQQVTLRCSPKSGHDTVSWYQQALGQGPQFIFQYYEEEERQRGNFPDRFSGHQFPNYSSELNVNALLLGDSALYLCASRRTRNTGELFFGEGSRLTVL.

CDR3 residues: CASSQVSQGSTDTQYF. The CDR3 bases are TGCGCCAGCAGCCAAGTCTCCCAGGGGAGCACAGATACGCAGTATTTT. The gene calls are TRBV4-1 and TRBJ2-3; possible D gene TRBD1, 6 bases. The germline V gene has CDR1 MGHRA and CDR2 YSYEKL. Trimming shortened V by 1 base and J by 0 bases, and 11 bases separated the two germline ends. This CDR3 comprises 16 residues.

The chain carries TRBV6-2 or TRBV6-3 and TRBJ2-1, with TRBD2 identical over 8 bases. Trimming took 5 bases from V and 5 from J; bases not matched to a gene: 14. This CDR3 is built from 17 residues. Germline CDR1 and CDR2: MNHEY and SVGEGT. The CDR3 region has the DNA TGTGCCAGCAGTCGACCCCGTGTAGCGGGATTTCACAATGAGCAGTTCTTC. Its translation is CASSRPRVAGFHNEQFF.

This chain's CDR3 is CASSESTGANEKLFF. Here the CDR3 DNA reads TGTGCCAGCAGCGAGTCGACAGGTGCGAATGAAAAACTGTTTTTT. The V and J genes are TRBV7-2 and TRBJ1-4; the D gene is possibly TRBD1 (6 bases). Trimming took off 5 bases at V and 5 bases at J, with 15 bases between the two ends. Germline V gene sequence: CDR1 SGHTA, CDR2 FQGNSA. The CDR3 consists of 15 residues.

Details on this clonotype: At one end, the junction sequence differs from germline, possibly due to a read error. This rearrangement joins TRBV12-3 or TRBV12-4 to TRBJ1-4; 10 bases line up with TRBD1. This CDR3 is 16 amino acids long. CDR3 amino acids: CASSPTGGKGNKKLFF. In nucleotides, the CDR3 is TGTGCCAGCAGCCCGACAGGGGGCAAGGGTAATAAAAAACTGTTTTTT.

V and J are TRBV5-1 and TRBJ2-7; D remains unclear. Trimming took off 0 bases at V and 3 bases at J, with 7 bases between the two ends. CDR1 and CDR2 (germline): SGHRS, YFSETQ. The CDR3 consists of 13 residues. In DNA form, the CDR3 reads TGCGCCAGCAGCTTGGGGGCACTCTACGAGCAGTACTTC. Translated, it gives CASSLGALYEQYF.

V gene TRBV4-2 combines with J gene TRBJ1-5, with D maybe TRBD1 (5 bases). The CDR3 extends over 15 amino acids. The germline CDR1 and CDR2 sequences are LGHNA and YNFKEQ. V was cut by 0 bases and J by 4 bases, with 10 bases left in between. The CDR3 sequence: CASSQDLGLNQPQHF. Written as DNA, the CDR3 is TGTGCCAGCAGCCAAGATTTGGGGCTTAATCAGCCCCAGCATTTT.

CDR3 region: CASSFFGANVLTF. The DNA for the CDR3 is TGTGCCAGCAGTTTCTTCGGGGCCAACGTCCTGACTTTC. This rearrangement joins TRBV12-3 or TRBV12-4 to TRBJ2-6; D gene unclear. V was pared by 3 bases and J by 4 bases, with 4 bases between. The CDR3 is made up of 13 amino acids.

The chain carries TRBV28 and TRBJ2-3; 7 bases map to TRBD2. Germline values: CDR1 MDHEN, CDR2 SYDVKM. The CDR3 sequence is 15 residues long. With V trimmed by 11 bases and J by 3 bases, 14 bases remained unmatched. CDR3 loop: CAATGGSGGTDTQYF. The CDR3 coding sequence is TGTGCCGCAACGGGCGGGAGTGGAGGTACAGATACGCAGTATTTT. Using reference TRBV28 and TRBJ2-3 for the parts outside the CDR3, the full variable domain is DVKVTQSSRYLVKRTGEKVFLECVQDMDHENMFWYRQDPGLGLRLIYFSYDVKMKEKGDIPEGYSVSREKKERFSLILESASTNQTSMYLCAATGGSGGTDTQYFGPGTRLTVL.

V gene TRBV28 combines with J gene TRBJ1-2; D gene unclear. Germline CDR1 MDHEN, CDR2 SYDVKM. This CDR3 has 12 amino acids. Trimming removed 3 bases at V and 6 bases at J, with 8 bases between. The CDR3 coding sequence is TGTGCCAGCAGTTTTAAAGGGAATGGCTACACCTTC. Its protein is CASSFKGNGYTF.

The J gene is TRBJ1-5, the V gene TRBV23-1, with D unclear. TRBV23-1 is an ORF, and what it does is uncertain. Trimming took 4 bases from V and 5 from J, leaving 9 bases between them. This CDR3 has 13 residues. CDR3 protein: CASSPRSYQPQHF. The DNA of the CDR3 is TGCGCCAGCAGTCCACGAAGTTATCAGCCCCAGCATTTT.

The V gene is TRBV13, the J gene TRBJ2-2; 8 bases fit TRBD2. The CDR3 runs to 17 residues. Germline-derived CDR1 and CDR2 are PRHDT and FYEKMQ (reference sequence). Germline trimming cut 0 bases from V and 4 bases from J; bases unmatched to any gene: 7. The CDR3 loop reads CASSLGPSGRSTGELFF. The CDR3 nucleotides read TGTGCCAGCAGCTTAGGCCCGAGCGGGAGATCCACCGGGGAGCTGTTTTTT.

The chain carries TRBV7-2 and TRBJ1-1; no reliable D call. CDR1 is SGHTA and CDR2 is FQGNSA in the germline V gene. The CDR3 is 12 residues long. Trimming shortened V by 3 bases and J by 7 bases, and 9 bases separated the two germline ends. CDR3 loop: CASSFAAVEAFF. The CDR3 nucleotides are TGTGCCAGCAGCTTCGCGGCAGTTGAAGCTTTCTTT.

This chain joins TRBV20-1 and TRBJ2-2; D not resolved. The CDR3 is made up of 13 amino acids. Germline CDR1 and CDR2: DFQATT and SNEGSKA (reference sequence). Trimming pared 3 bases from V and 4 bases from J, leaving 9 bases between. The CDR3 is CSASPVGTGELFF. The CDR3 DNA sequence: TGCAGTGCTAGCCCCGTAGGCACCGGGGAGCTGTTTTTT.

V and J are TRBV19 and TRBJ1-4, with D unclear. Germline V gives CDR1 LNHDA, CDR2 SQIVND (reference sequence). The CDR3 covers 15 residues. V lost 5 bases, J lost 4 bases, and 14 bases lay in between. The CDR3 protein is CASSPKGADNEKLFF. The CDR3 DNA reads TGTGCCAGTAGTCCTAAAGGCGCAGATAATGAAAAACTGTTTTTT.

This clonotype was found once. The chain employs TRBV19 and TRBJ2-1, with 11 bases fitting TRBD2. Per germline, CDR1 LNHDA and CDR2 SQIVND (reference sequence). CDR3 length equals 19 residues. V shed 2 bases and J 0 bases; nucleotides not matched to a gene: 9. The CDR3 spells CASSIPGTSGFFSYNEQFF. Written as DNA, the CDR3 is TGTGCCAGTAGTATACCAGGGACTAGCGGTTTCTTCTCCTACAATGAGCAGTTCTTC. Full variable domain (missing parts from reference TRBV19 and TRBJ2-1): DGGITQSPKYLFRKEGQNVTLSCEQNLNHDAMYWYRQDPGQGLRLIYYSQIVNDFQKGDIAEGYSVSREKKESFPLTVTSAQKNPTAFYLCASSIPGTSGFFSYNEQFFGPGTRLTVL.

The J gene is TRBJ1-1, the V gene TRBV13; D is ambiguous. The germline V gene has CDR1 PRHDT and CDR2 FYEKMQ (reference sequence). The V end lost 4 bases, the J end lost 8 bases, and 14 bases lay between the germline ends. The CDR3 runs 13 residues. CDR3 residues: CASSSYRGKEAFF. Written as DNA, the CDR3 is TGTGCCAGCAGCTCTTACCGGGGAAAAGAAGCTTTCTTT.

The V call is TRBV4-3, the J call TRBJ2-3, with TRBD2 matching 8 bases. Germline CDR1 LGHNA, CDR2 YSLEER. CDR3 length: 16 amino acids. V shed 1 base and J 2 bases; nucleotides not matched to a gene: 5. CDR3 DNA: TGCGCCAGCAGCCAAGCTGGCGGGAGGCACACAGATACGCAGTATTTT. This translates into CASSQAGGRHTDTQYF.

This clonotype was recorded a few times. V is TRBV9 and J is TRBJ1-6; 9 bases line up with TRBD1. This CDR3 is built from 14 residues. Germline CDR1 and CDR2: SGDLS and YYNGEE. V lost 3 bases, J lost 9 bases, and 4 bases stayed unmatched. CDR3 sequence: CASSGQGEGSPLHF. In nucleotides, the CDR3 is TGTGCCAGCAGCGGACAGGGGGAGGGTTCACCCCTCCACTTT.

The V and J genes are TRBV7-6 and TRBJ2-7; 10 bases map to TRBD1. CDR3 length equals 16 residues. V gave up 5 bases and J gave up 5 bases; unmatched junction bases: 12. CDR1 and CDR2 (germline): SGHVS, FNYEAQ. The CDR3: CASSPLPGQGFNEQYF. In nucleotides, the CDR3 is TGTGCCAGCAGCCCACTACCGGGACAGGGGTTCAACGAGCAGTACTTC.

The CDR3: CSARGTSGTGELFF. The CDR3 DNA reads TGCAGTGCTCGCGGGACTAGCGGCACCGGGGAGCTGTTTTTT. The rearrangement links TRBV20-1 to TRBJ2-2; 11 nucleotides line up with TRBD2. Per the germline V gene, CDR1 is DFQATT and CDR2 is SNEGSKA (reference sequence). V lost 5 bases to trimming and J lost 4 bases; unmatched junction nucleotides: 3. This CDR3 region has 14 residues.

The chain is built from TRBV20-1 and TRBJ1-2; D ambiguous. V lost 3 bases and J lost 0, with 14 bases in between. Germline V CDR1 and CDR2: DFQATT, SNEGSKA (reference sequence). CDR3 length equals 15 residues. The CDR3 sequence: CSARSSITTNYGYTF. The CDR3 DNA reads as TGCAGTGCTAGGTCGAGTATTACAACTAACTATGGCTACACCTTC.

This chain uses TRBV11-2 with TRBJ2-3, with D possibly TRBD2 on 5 matching bases. With 5 bases removed from V and 0 bases from J, the gap between germline ends came to 12 bases. Germline assignment: CDR1 SGHAT and CDR2 FQNNGV. CDR3 length equals 15 residues. The CDR3 sequence is CASSHPSGSTDTQYF. The CDR3 nucleotides read TGTGCCAGCAGCCACCCAAGCGGAAGCACAGATACGCAGTATTTT.

This rearrangement joins TRBV7-3 to TRBJ2-5, with no clear D. The germline V gene encodes CDR1 SGHTA and CDR2 FQGTGA. The germline V and J ends were trimmed by 2 bases and 5 bases, with 9 bases remaining between them. The CDR3 sequence is 13 residues long. Here the CDR3 DNA reads TGTGCCAGCAGCTTAGCAGGAGACGAGACCCAGTACTTC. Translated, it gives CASSLAGDETQYF.